The T cell receptor beta chain described here comes from a study of T cells in Graves' hyperthyroidism and ophthalmopathy. Study results and limitations: The model's output predicted ophthalmopathy at a median of 6.5 months prior to onset. Ophthalmopathy cases were set apart from stable hyperthyroidism by a 13 V-J model.

Disease lasting under 3 months, a NOSPECS grade of at least 4, and a Clinical Activity Score of at least 3 were features of the ophthalmopathy patients. The PBMCs were taken from about 9.7 ml of fresh peripheral blood. Germline V CDR1 and CDR2: SEHNR, FQNEAQ (reference sequence). CDR3 length equals 16 residues. The germline V and J ends were trimmed by 4 bases and 2 bases, with 15 bases remaining between them. Amplification targeted TCR beta CDR3 regions from RNA transcripts. First-round RT-PCR targeting the TCR CDR3 was performed with the HTBI primer set. TCRdb fed the multiplex PCR reads into MiXCR, producing one record per CDR3 protein. There are around 600,000 distinct CDR3 sequences in the sample; approximately 14% occur only once, and 9.5% to 15% lies in the top ten. Ten or more counts support this clonotype. As yet, its antigen is unknown.

This TCR was recovered from a woman aged 45-65 years with Graves' ophthalmopathy. Material for sequencing was blood. The rearrangement joins TRBV7-9 to TRBJ2-1; TRBD1 or TRBD2 may be the D gene (5 bases each). CDR3 in DNA: TGTGCCAGCAGCTCCCCGAGGGGAAGCACCTACAATGAGCAGTTCTTC. The encoded protein is CASSSPRGSTYNEQFF.